The 3 T cell receptor beta chains below come from one sample, sequenced in a study of beta chain features in type 1 diabetes (dated by TCRdb to the late 2010s). Library method: the immunoSEQ multiplex PCR assay. The entire isolated RNA was reverse transcribed using the High Capacity cDNA Reverse Transcription Kit, and thus expressed TCRB transcripts were sequenced. The table was pulled from immuneACCESS by TCRdb, which kept in-frame rearrangements only. Such tables lose some clones; where checked, under half of the loss comes from unresolved V genes, and the rest has no known cause. For this sample there are 200,000 to 300,000 clones; roughly 13% appear just once. Clones ranked in the top ten supply 0.025% to 0.03% of the sample. Input material: naive CD4+ T cells from blood. Sample cell subset or site, as interpreted from the label and publication: true naive CD4+ T cells. Receptor source: a woman aged 40 to 50 in good health.

This clone was picked up a small number of times. The rearrangement uses TRBV14 and TRBJ1-2; D might be TRBD1 (6 bases). This CDR3 is built from 15 residues. V lost 1 base to trimming and J lost 4 bases, with 13 bases between them. Germline V lookup: CDR1 SGHDN, CDR2 FVKESK. CDR3 DNA sequence: TGTGCCAGCAGCCAAGTACCCGGACAGCTCTATGGCTACACCTTC. This gives the protein CASSQVPGQLYGYTF.

CDR3 nucleotide sequence: TGTGCCAGCAGTAAATCAGGGGGTAACACTGAAGCTTTCTTT. Amino acid sequence: CASSKSGGNTEAFF. V gene TRBV28 combines with J gene TRBJ1-1; 7 positions agree with TRBD1. This CDR3 spans 14 amino acids. Germline lookup yields CDR1 MDHEN and CDR2 SYDVKM. J gave up 2 bases and V 5 bases, and 5 bases lay outside the gene matches.

This clone was counted a few times. The gene calls are TRBV23-1 and TRBJ2-1, with 7 bases fitting TRBD2. TRBV23-1 is an ORF; its function is uncertain. V shed 4 bases, J shed 7 bases, and the junction held 19 bases outside the gene matches. The CDR3 is made up of 18 amino acids. CDR3 sequence: CASSPSTPPPGRRNEQFF. DNA of the CDR3: TGCGCCAGCAGTCCTTCGACACCTCCTCCCGGGAGGCGGAATGAGCAGTTCTTC.